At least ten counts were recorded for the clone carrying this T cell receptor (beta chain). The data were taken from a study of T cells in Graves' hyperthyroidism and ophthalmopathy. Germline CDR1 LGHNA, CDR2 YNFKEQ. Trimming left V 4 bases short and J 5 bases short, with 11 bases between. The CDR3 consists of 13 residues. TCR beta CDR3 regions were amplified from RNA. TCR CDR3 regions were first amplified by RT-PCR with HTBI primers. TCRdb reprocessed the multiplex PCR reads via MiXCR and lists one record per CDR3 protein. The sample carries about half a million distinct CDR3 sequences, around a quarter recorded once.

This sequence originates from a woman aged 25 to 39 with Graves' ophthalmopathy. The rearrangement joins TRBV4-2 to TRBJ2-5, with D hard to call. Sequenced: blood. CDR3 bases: TGTGCCAGCAGCCCCCGGCCGCGGGAGACCCAGTACTTC. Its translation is CASSPRPRETQYF.